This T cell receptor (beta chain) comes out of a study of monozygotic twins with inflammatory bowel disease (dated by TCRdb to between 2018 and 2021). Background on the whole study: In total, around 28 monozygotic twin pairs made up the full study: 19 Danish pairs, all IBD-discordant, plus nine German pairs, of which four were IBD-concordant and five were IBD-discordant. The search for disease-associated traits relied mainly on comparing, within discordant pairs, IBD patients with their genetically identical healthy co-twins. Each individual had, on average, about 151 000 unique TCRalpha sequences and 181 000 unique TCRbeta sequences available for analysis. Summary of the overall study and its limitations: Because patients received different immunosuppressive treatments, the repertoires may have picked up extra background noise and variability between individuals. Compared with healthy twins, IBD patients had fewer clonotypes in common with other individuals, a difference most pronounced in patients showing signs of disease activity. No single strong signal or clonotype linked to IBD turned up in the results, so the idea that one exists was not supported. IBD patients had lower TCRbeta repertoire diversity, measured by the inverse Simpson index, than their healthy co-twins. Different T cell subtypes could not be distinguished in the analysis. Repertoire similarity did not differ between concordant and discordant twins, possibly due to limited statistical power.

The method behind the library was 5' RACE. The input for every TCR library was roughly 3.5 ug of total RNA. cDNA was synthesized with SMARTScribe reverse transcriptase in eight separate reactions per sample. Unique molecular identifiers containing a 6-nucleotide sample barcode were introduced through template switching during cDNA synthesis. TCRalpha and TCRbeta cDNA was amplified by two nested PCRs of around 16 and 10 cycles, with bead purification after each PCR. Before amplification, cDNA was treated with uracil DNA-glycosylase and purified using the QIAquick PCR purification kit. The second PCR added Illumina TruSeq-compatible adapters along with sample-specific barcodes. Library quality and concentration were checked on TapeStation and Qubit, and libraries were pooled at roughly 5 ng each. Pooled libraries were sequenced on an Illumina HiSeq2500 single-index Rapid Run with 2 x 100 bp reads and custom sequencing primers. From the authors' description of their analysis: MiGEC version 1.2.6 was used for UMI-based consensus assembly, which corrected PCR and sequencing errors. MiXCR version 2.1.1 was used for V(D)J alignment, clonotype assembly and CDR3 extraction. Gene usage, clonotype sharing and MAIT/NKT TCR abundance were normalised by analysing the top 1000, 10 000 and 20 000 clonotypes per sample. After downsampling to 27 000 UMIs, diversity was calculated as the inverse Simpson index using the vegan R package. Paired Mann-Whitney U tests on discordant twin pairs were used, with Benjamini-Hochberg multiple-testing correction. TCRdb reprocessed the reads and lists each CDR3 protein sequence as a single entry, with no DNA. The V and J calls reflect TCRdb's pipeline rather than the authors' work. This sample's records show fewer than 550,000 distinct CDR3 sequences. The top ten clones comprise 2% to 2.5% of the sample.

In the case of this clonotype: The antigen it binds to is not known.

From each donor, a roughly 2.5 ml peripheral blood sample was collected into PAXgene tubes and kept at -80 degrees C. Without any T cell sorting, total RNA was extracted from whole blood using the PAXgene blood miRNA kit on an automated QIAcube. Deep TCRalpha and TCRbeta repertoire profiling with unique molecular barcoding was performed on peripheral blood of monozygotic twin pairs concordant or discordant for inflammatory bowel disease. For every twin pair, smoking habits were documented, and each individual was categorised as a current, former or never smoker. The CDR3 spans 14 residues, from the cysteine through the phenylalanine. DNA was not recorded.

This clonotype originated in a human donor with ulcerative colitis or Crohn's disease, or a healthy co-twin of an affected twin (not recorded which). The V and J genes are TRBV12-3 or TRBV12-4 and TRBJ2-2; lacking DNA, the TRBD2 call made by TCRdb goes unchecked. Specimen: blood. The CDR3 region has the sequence CASSLVARVGELFF.